In this sample, the clone carrying this TCR beta chain turned up once. Per the study methods: Nucleated cell counts were estimated from reference gene primer amplification. TCRdb's table, derived via immunoSEQ multiplex PCR, lists solely in-frame clones and lacks some. The DNA was the basis for D and trimming; V, J and clone size are from that table. The table records approximately 360,000 clones, around 87% of them present only once. The data were taken from a study of blood T cell repertoires in COVID-19. About the research overall: Sites in the United States, Italy and Spain provided acute and convalescent COVID-19 samples. T cells, B-cell-depleted T cells, or PBMCs provided the cDNA or gDNA that served as material.

This receptor was identified in a young man with active or convalescent COVID-19. Sequenced: peripheral blood.

CDR3 in amino acids: CASSPYGGADQPQHF. For the CDR3, the DNA is TGTGCCAGCAGCCCCTACGGGGGGGCCGATCAGCCCCAGCATTTT. The chain recombines TRBV11-2 with TRBJ1-5; the D gene is possibly TRBD1 (6 bases). V lost 5 bases and J lost 5, with 16 bases in between. Germline V gene data show CDR1 as SGHAT and CDR2 as FQNNGV. This CDR3 comprises 15 residues.